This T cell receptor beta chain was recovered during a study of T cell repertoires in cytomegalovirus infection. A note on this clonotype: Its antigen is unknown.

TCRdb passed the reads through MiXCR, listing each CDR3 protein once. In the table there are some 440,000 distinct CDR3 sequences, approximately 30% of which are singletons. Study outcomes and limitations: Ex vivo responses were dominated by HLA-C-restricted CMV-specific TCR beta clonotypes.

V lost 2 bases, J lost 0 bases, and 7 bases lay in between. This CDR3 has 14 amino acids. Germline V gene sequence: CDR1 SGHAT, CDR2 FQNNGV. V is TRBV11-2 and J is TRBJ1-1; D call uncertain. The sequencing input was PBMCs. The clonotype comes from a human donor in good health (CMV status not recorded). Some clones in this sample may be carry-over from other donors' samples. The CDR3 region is CASSLKVMNTEAFF. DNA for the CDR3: TGTGCCAGCAGCTTAAAAGTAATGAACACTGAAGCTTTCTTT.